This T cell receptor (beta chain) originates from a study of blood T cell repertoires in COVID-19. About the study: Acute and convalescent COVID-19 specimens originated in the United States, Italy and Spain. The analysed material was cDNA or gDNA that came from T cells, B-cell-depleted T cells, or PBMCs.

As handled by the study authors: Estimation of nucleated cell counts relied on the amplification of reference gene primers. TCRdb's copy holds only in-frame clones and misses some; the assay was immunoSEQ multiplex PCR. D and trimming come from the DNA, and the V and J calls and clone size come from that table. The table has over 250,000 clones, 88% seen once. The CDR3 runs to 13 residues. Germline lookup yields CDR1 PRHDT and CDR2 FYEKMQ (reference sequence). Between the trimmed V and J ends, which lost 4 bases and 4 bases, there was a span of 7 bases. Sequenced input: peripheral blood. The receptor's source is a woman in her thirties with acute or convalescent COVID-19. V and J are TRBV13 and TRBJ1-4; D not resolved. The CDR3 is CASSSTVNEKLFF. CDR3 nucleotides: TGTGCCAGCAGCTCTACAGTTAATGAAAAACTGTTTTTT. Based on the CDR3 plus reference TRBV13 and TRBJ1-4, the full variable domain is AAGVIQSPRHLIKEKRETATLKCYPIPRHDTVYWYQQGPGQDPQFLISFYEKMQSDKGSIPDRFSAQQFSDYHSELNMSSLELGDSALYFCASSSTVNEKLFFGSGTQLSVL.